The clone carrying this T cell receptor (beta chain) was observed a handful of times. A read error is possible here, since a much larger clone lies one base away. The data are from a study of metastatic and nonmetastatic thyroid tumors. Germline CDR1 is ENHRY and CDR2 is SYGVKD. Trimming left V 5 bases short and J 4 bases short, with 9 bases between. The length of the CDR3 is 13 residues. From the PCR reads, TCRdb re-called clones with MiXCR. Here the sample spans 85,000 to 100,000 clones, about 13% being singletons. Not a single patient had been given any form of treatment at any point before undergoing thyroid surgery.

The sequence derives from a female donor with papillary thyroid cancer or a benign thyroid nodule (not recorded which). Some clones in this sample may be carry-over from other donors' samples. This chain uses TRBV10-3 with TRBJ2-1; D gene uncertain. The sequenced sample consisted of blood. CDR3 amino acids: CAISRSSYNEQFF. The CDR3 coding sequence is TGTGCCATCAGTAGGTCGTCATACAATGAGCAGTTCTTC.